This T cell receptor beta chain was documented in a study of post-analysis software for immune sequencing data. Study background: Relapsing-remitting, secondary progressive and progressive-relapsing multiple sclerosis were all included among the disease courses. Study outcomes and limitations: The five TRBV segments detected at higher frequency in patients than in controls included TRBV5-6, TRBV5-1 and TRBV20-1. Multiple sclerosis was associated with a significant reduction in normalized Chao1 diversity relative to controls.

Tagging with unique molecular identifiers was a feature of the TCR beta cDNA libraries. TCRdb called the PCR reads again in MiXCR, with one record for every CDR3 protein. The table records a few hundred thousand distinct CDR3 sequences, roughly 34% of them present only once. V was clipped by 5 bases and J by 0 bases, with 13 bases between them. CDR3 length: 15 amino acids. This clonotype has just a few counts. Its target is unknown. The specimen was blood. The receptor's source is a girl younger than 18 with multiple sclerosis. The V gene is TRBV12-3 or TRBV12-4, the J gene TRBJ2-5; D call uncertain. The CDR3 here is CASSLLNWYQETQYF. The DNA of the CDR3 is TGTGCCAGCAGTCTTCTGAACTGGTACCAAGAGACCCAGTACTTC.